The rows below give T cell receptor beta chains drawn from one sample of a study of cytomegalovirus exposure and HLA in healthy donors. Only in-frame clones appear in the TCRdb table, and some are missing; sequencing was by immunoSEQ multiplex PCR. The table lists about 160,000 clones, roughly 77% of them singletons. The sequenced sample was PBMCs. All receptors derive from a woman between 18 and 30 years old in good health and CMV-seronegative. CDR3s include the opening cysteine and the closing phenylalanine or tryptophan. The order of the fields is CDR3 protein, CDR3 DNA, D gene, CDR3 length, V gene, J gene, clone size. A D gene is named only where the DNA matches it firmly. Not every row has a clone size; where given, it reads once, few, many or a size class.

CDR3aa: CASSEIRTNDRRQFF
CDR3nt: TGTGCCAGCAGTGAAATAAGGACCAACGACAGAAGGCAGTTCTTC
d_gene: -
len: 15
v_gene: TRBV6-1
j_gene: TRBJ2-1
abundance: -

CDR3aa: CASSSPPGLNYNEQFF
CDR3nt: TGTGCCAGCAGTTCCCCCCCGGGACTAAACTACAATGAGCAGTTCTTC
d_gene: TRBD2
len: 16
v_gene: TRBV28
j_gene: TRBJ2-1
abundance: -

CDR3aa: CASSAVDKDQPQHF
CDR3nt: TGTGCCAGCAGTGCAGTGGACAAAGATCAGCCCCAGCATTTT
d_gene: -
len: 14
v_gene: TRBV2
j_gene: TRBJ1-5
abundance: few

CDR3aa: CASSYSAYKNTIYF
CDR3nt: TGTGCCAGCAGTTACTCGGCATACAAGAACACCATATATTTT
d_gene: -
len: 14
v_gene: TRBV6-6
j_gene: TRBJ1-3
abundance: few

CDR3aa: CASSLRGGTTDTQYF
CDR3nt: TGTGCCAGCAGCCTTCGTGGCGGTACCACAGATACGCAGTATTTT
d_gene: -
len: 15
v_gene: TRBV2
j_gene: TRBJ2-3
abundance: -

CDR3aa: CASSPEGLRNTGELFF
CDR3nt: TGTGCCAGTAGTCCAGAGGGACTTAGGAACACCGGGGAGCTGTTTTTT
d_gene: -
len: 16
v_gene: TRBV19
j_gene: TRBJ2-2
abundance: -

CDR3aa: CASATGLAGSTDTQYF
CDR3nt: TGTGCTAGTGCCACGGGACTAGCGGGGTCCACAGATACGCAGTATTTT
d_gene: TRBD2
len: 16
v_gene: TRBV12-5
j_gene: TRBJ2-3
abundance: -

CDR3aa: CASSLGQSDQETQYF
CDR3nt: TGTGCCAGCAGCTTAGGACAGTCCGATCAAGAGACCCAGTACTTC
d_gene: -
len: 15
v_gene: TRBV7-9
j_gene: TRBJ2-5
abundance: -

CDR3aa: CASSDRDRGHEQFF
CDR3nt: TGTGCCAGCAGTGACCGGGACAGGGGCCATGAGCAGTTCTTC
d_gene: TRBD1
len: 14
v_gene: TRBV25-1
j_gene: TRBJ2-1
abundance: -

CDR3aa: CASSLARQGYAEAFF
CDR3nt: TGTGCCAGCAGCTTGGCTCGACAGGGGTATGCTGAAGCTTTCTTT
d_gene: TRBD1
len: 15
v_gene: TRBV5-4
j_gene: TRBJ1-1
abundance: -

CDR3aa: CASSLGGASRQPQHF
CDR3nt: TGTGCCAGCAGCTTAGGTGGGGCATCCCGTCAGCCCCAGCATTTT
d_gene: -
len: 15
v_gene: TRBV7-2
j_gene: TRBJ1-5
abundance: -

CDR3aa: CASSLTEGLRTEAFF
CDR3nt: TGTGCCAGCAGTTTAACAGAAGGTCTGCGCACTGAAGCTTTCTTT
d_gene: -
len: 15
v_gene: TRBV28
j_gene: TRBJ1-1
abundance: once

CDR3aa: CASGFLAGGRTDTQYF
CDR3nt: TGTGCTAGTGGTTTCTTAGCGGGGGGACGCACAGATACGCAGTATTTT
d_gene: TRBD2
len: 16
v_gene: TRBV12-5
j_gene: TRBJ2-3
abundance: -

CDR3aa: CAISDEGARPQHF
CDR3nt: TGTGCCATCAGTGATGAGGGGGCAAGGCCCCAGCATTTT
d_gene: TRBD1
len: 13
v_gene: TRBV10-3
j_gene: TRBJ1-5
abundance: -

CDR3aa: CASSLSIRSSGGDTQYF
CDR3nt: TGTGCCAGCAGTTTATCTATTCGGTCTAGCGGGGGGGATACGCAGTATTTT
d_gene: TRBD2
len: 17
v_gene: TRBV27
j_gene: TRBJ2-3
abundance: -

CDR3aa: CASRVDRVQNTEAFF
CDR3nt: TGTGCCAGCAGAGTGGACAGGGTTCAGAACACTGAAGCTTTCTTT
d_gene: TRBD1
len: 15
v_gene: TRBV2
j_gene: TRBJ1-1
abundance: -

CDR3aa: CAISEFAGTVKNRDYGYTF
CDR3nt: TGTGCCATCAGTGAGTTTGCCGGGACGGTAAAAAACAGGGACTATGGCTACACCTTC
d_gene: -
len: 19
v_gene: TRBV10-3
j_gene: TRBJ1-2
abundance: -

CDR3aa: CASRPQGLITEAFF
CDR3nt: TGTGCCAGCAGGCCCCAGGGGCTAATCACTGAAGCTTTCTTT
d_gene: -
len: 14
v_gene: TRBV27
j_gene: TRBJ1-1
abundance: few

CDR3aa: CASSFVGGYEQYF
CDR3nt: TGTGCCAGCAGTTTCGTGGGGGGTTACGAGCAGTACTTC
d_gene: -
len: 13
v_gene: TRBV7-9
j_gene: TRBJ2-7
abundance: -

CDR3aa: CASSQKNEQETQYF
CDR3nt: TGTGCCAGCAGCCAAAAAAACGAGCAAGAGACCCAGTACTTC
d_gene: -
len: 14
v_gene: TRBV14
j_gene: TRBJ2-5
abundance: few

CDR3aa: CAISTDFGSNQPQHF
CDR3nt: TGTGCCATCAGTACCGATTTCGGTAGCAATCAGCCCCAGCATTTT
d_gene: -
len: 15
v_gene: TRBV10-3
j_gene: TRBJ1-5
abundance: -

CDR3aa: CASSQDPGGTNEKLFF
CDR3nt: TGCGCCAGCAGCCAAGACCCCGGGGGAACTAATGAAAAACTGTTTTTT
d_gene: -
len: 16
v_gene: TRBV4-1
j_gene: TRBJ1-4
abundance: -

CDR3aa: CASRPTGTTTISYTF
CDR3nt: TGTGCCAGCAGACCCACCGGGACAACGACTATCAGCTACACCTTC
d_gene: -
len: 15
v_gene: TRBV25-1
j_gene: TRBJ1-2
abundance: -

CDR3aa: CASSDGGKLGLRKGELFF
CDR3nt: TGTGCCAGCAGCGACGGGGGGAAGCTGGGGTTGAGGAAAGGGGAGCTGTTTTTT
d_gene: TRBD2
len: 18
v_gene: TRBV13
j_gene: TRBJ2-2
abundance: once

CDR3aa: CSVEGGAGGEQYF
CDR3nt: TGCAGCGTTGAAGGGGGGGCGGGAGGCGAGCAGTACTTC
d_gene: TRBD2
len: 13
v_gene: TRBV29-1
j_gene: TRBJ2-7
abundance: once

CDR3aa: CASSLGSNNSPLHF
CDR3nt: TGTGCCAGCAGCTTAGGGTCTAATAATTCACCCCTCCACTTT
d_gene: -
len: 14
v_gene: TRBV7-2
j_gene: TRBJ1-6
abundance: few

CDR3aa: CASSFMQGSAEAFF
CDR3nt: TGTGCCAGCAGCTTCATGCAGGGTTCGGCTGAAGCTTTCTTT
d_gene: -
len: 14
v_gene: TRBV11-1
j_gene: TRBJ1-1
abundance: few

CDR3aa: CAWSVTVEQYF
CDR3nt: TGTGCCTGGAGTGTTACAGTCGAGCAGTACTTC
d_gene: -
len: 11
v_gene: TRBV30
j_gene: TRBJ2-7
abundance: -

CDR3aa: CASSLGPQSEQYF
CDR3nt: TGCGCCAGCAGCTTGGGACCACAAAGCGAGCAGTACTTC
d_gene: -
len: 13
v_gene: TRBV5-1
j_gene: TRBJ2-7
abundance: -

CDR3aa: CASSTVPGQYTEAFF
CDR3nt: TGTGCCAGTAGTACAGTACCGGGACAGTACACTGAAGCTTTCTTT
d_gene: TRBD1
len: 15
v_gene: TRBV19
j_gene: TRBJ1-1
abundance: few

CDR3aa: CASSLLLRSNEQFF
CDR3nt: TGTGCCAGCAGCTTGCTCCTCCGGTCCAATGAGCAGTTCTTC
d_gene: -
len: 14
v_gene: TRBV5-5
j_gene: TRBJ2-1
abundance: -

CDR3aa: CASSPQDREAFF
CDR3nt: TGTGCCAGCTCACCACAGGACAGAGAAGCTTTCTTT
d_gene: -
len: 12
v_gene: TRBV18
j_gene: TRBJ1-1
abundance: -

CDR3aa: CASKQGAAAGELVF
CDR3nt: TGTGCCAGCAAACAGGGGGCCGCGGCCGGGGAGCTGGTTTTT
d_gene: TRBD1
len: 14
v_gene: TRBV5-4
j_gene: TRBJ2-2
abundance: -

CDR3aa: CASSLFPLLATNTGELFF
CDR3nt: TGTGCCAGCAGTTTATTCCCCCTACTAGCGACGAACACCGGGGAGCTGTTTTTT
d_gene: TRBD2
len: 18
v_gene: TRBV28
j_gene: TRBJ2-2
abundance: -

CDR3aa: CASSLVGGANTGELFF
CDR3nt: TGCGCCAGCAGCTTGGTAGGCGGCGCGAACACCGGGGAGCTGTTTTTT
d_gene: -
len: 16
v_gene: TRBV5-1
j_gene: TRBJ2-2
abundance: -

CDR3aa: CASSIAGSSYEQYF
CDR3nt: TGTGCCAGCTCAATAGCGGGGAGCTCCTACGAGCAGTACTTC
d_gene: TRBD2
len: 14
v_gene: TRBV18
j_gene: TRBJ2-7
abundance: -

CDR3aa: CASSPTTGEDYGYTF
CDR3nt: TGTGCCAGCAGCCCAACGACAGGGGAGGACTATGGCTACACCTTC
d_gene: TRBD1
len: 15
v_gene: TRBV28
j_gene: TRBJ1-2
abundance: -

CDR3aa: CASRDVALAEHEQYF
CDR3nt: TGCGCCAGCAGGGACGTGGCGCTAGCGGAACACGAGCAGTACTTC
d_gene: TRBD2
len: 15
v_gene: TRBV10-2
j_gene: TRBJ2-7
abundance: -

CDR3aa: CASSQDIVQGIGELFF
CDR3nt: TGCGCCAGCAGCCAAGATATCGTCCAGGGAATCGGGGAGCTGTTTTTT
d_gene: -
len: 16
v_gene: TRBV4-1
j_gene: TRBJ2-2
abundance: -

CDR3aa: CASSLDRTQYF
CDR3nt: TGCGCCAGCAGCTTGGATAGGACCCAGTACTTC
d_gene: -
len: 11
v_gene: TRBV5-1
j_gene: TRBJ2-5
abundance: once

CDR3aa: CASSPGTGGRGGNEKLFF
CDR3nt: TGTGCCAGCAGCCCCGGGACAGGGGGCCGGGGGGGTAATGAAAAACTGTTTTTT
d_gene: TRBD1
len: 18
v_gene: TRBV11-2
j_gene: TRBJ1-4
abundance: -

CDR3aa: CASSPRVNTEAFF
CDR3nt: TGTGCCAGCAGCCCCAGGGTGAACACTGAAGCTTTCTTT
d_gene: -
len: 13
v_gene: TRBV27
j_gene: TRBJ1-1
abundance: -

CDR3aa: CASSRPGVTNTGELFF
CDR3nt: TGTGCCAGCTCCCGACCGGGGGTGACGAACACCGGGGAGCTGTTTTTT
d_gene: -
len: 16
v_gene: TRBV18
j_gene: TRBJ2-2
abundance: -

CDR3aa: CASSRRYRVNEKLFF
CDR3nt: TGTGCCAGCAGCCGCCGATACAGAGTTAATGAAAAACTGTTTTTT
d_gene: -
len: 15
v_gene: TRBV27
j_gene: TRBJ1-4
abundance: -

CDR3aa: CASSLARAYEQYF
CDR3nt: TGCGCCAGCAGCTTGGCCAGGGCCTACGAGCAGTACTTC
d_gene: -
len: 13
v_gene: TRBV5-1
j_gene: TRBJ2-7
abundance: -

CDR3aa: CASSGRRDTGELFF
CDR3nt: TGTGCCAGCAGTGGTCGGAGGGACACCGGGGAGCTGTTTTTT
d_gene: -
len: 14
v_gene: TRBV25-1
j_gene: TRBJ2-2
abundance: -